The 24 T cell receptor beta chains below were found in one sample sequenced in a study of sequential checkpoint blockade in melanoma (dated by TCRdb to between 2018 and 2021). The library was made by the immunoSEQ multiplex PCR assay. TCRdb holds this immuneACCESS table with in-frame rearrangements only. Some clones are missing; in checked studies, unresolved V genes explain under half, and the rest has no known cause. Here the sample has 40,000 or so clones; roughly 90% occur a single time. In total, the top ten clones hold 9% to 15% of the sample. This specimen's treatment or condition label, per the study, means: randomized to nivolumab then ipilimumab (arm A) or the reverse (arm B). The sample here was CD8+ T cells sorted from blood (inferred from file names), taken from a patient given nivolumab and ipilimumab in sequence. The origin of the receptors is a human donor with melanoma.

The J gene is TRBJ2-7, the V gene TRBV5-1; a possible D gene is TRBD1 (6 bases). CDR1 is SGHRS and CDR2 is YFSETQ in the germline V gene. Trimming took off 0 bases at V and 1 base at J, with 8 bases between the two ends. The CDR3 covers 14 residues. The CDR3 nucleotides are TGCGCCAGCAGCTTGGTACAGGGTTCCTACGAGCAGTACTTC. It yields the protein CASSLVQGSYEQYF. Variable domain in full (rest from reference TRBV5-1 and TRBJ2-7): KAGVTQTPRYLIKTRGQQVTLSCSPISGHRSVSWYQQTPGQGLQFLFEYFSETQRNKGNFPGRFSGRQFSNSRSEMNVSTLELGDSALYLCASSLVQGSYEQYFGPGTRLTVT.

The rearrangement joins TRBV7-2 to TRBJ1-2, with D possibly being TRBD1 (6 bases). The CDR3 is 15 amino acids. V lost 7 bases, J lost 4 bases, and 19 bases lay in between. Germline V gene sequence: CDR1 SGHTA, CDR2 FQGNSA. The CDR3 DNA sequence: TGTGCCAGCATCGCAACAGGGTGGTCTGCCTATGGCTACACCTTC. Translating gives CASIATGWSAYGYTF.

CDR3 in DNA: TGTGCCAGCAGTCCGTATCGACAGAATCAGCCCCAGCATTTT. Its translation: CASSPYRQNQPQHF. The chain carries TRBV28 and TRBJ1-5; possibly TRBD1 for D (5 bases). CDR3 length: 14 residues. Germline CDR1 reads MDHEN; CDR2 reads SYDVKM. V gave up 5 bases and J gave up 4 bases, with 12 bases separating them.

J is TRBJ2-7 and V is TRBV7-9; D perhaps matches TRBD1 (6 bases). The CDR3 is made up of 16 amino acids. Germline CDR1 SEHNR, CDR2 FQNEAQ (reference sequence). The V and J ends lost 1 base and 1 base respectively, with 14 bases between them. The CDR3 nucleotides are TGTGCCAGCAGCTTAGGAAGCGGACAGCTTTCCTACGAGCAGTACTTC. It yields the protein CASSLGSGQLSYEQYF.

The chain combines TRBV27 with TRBJ1-5, with TRBD1 matching 9 bases. Germline-derived CDR1 and CDR2 are MNHEY and SMNVEV (reference sequence). CDR3 length: 17 residues. J lost 6 bases, V lost 3 bases, and 12 bases had no gene match. CDR3 DNA: TGTGCCAGCAGTTTCACATCCGGGACAGGGAGGGTTCAGCCCCAGCATTTT. Protein: CASSFTSGTGRVQPQHF.

The chain links TRBV28 to TRBJ1-5; D perhaps matches TRBD1 (6 bases). Germline CDR1 reads MDHEN; CDR2 reads SYDVKM. Trimming removed 5 bases at V and 4 bases at J, with 12 bases between. This CDR3 is built from 14 residues. CDR3 DNA sequence: TGTGCCAGCAGTGCCAGGGGTCTTAATCAGCCCCAGCATTTT. Translated: CASSARGLNQPQHF.

The V call is TRBV6-6, the J call TRBJ1-3; D is perhaps TRBD1 (5 bases). This CDR3 is built from 16 residues. CDR1 is MNHNY and CDR2 is SVGAGI in the germline V gene (reference sequence). The V and J ends lost 11 bases and 0 bases respectively, with 20 bases between them. The CDR3 sequence is CASSFVGLSSGNTIYF. The CDR3 DNA follows: TGTGCCTCCTCCTTTGTGGGGCTGAGCTCTGGAAACACCATATATTTT.

The V call is TRBV6-5, the J call TRBJ2-6; D is unclear. This CDR3 spans 15 amino acids. Trimming removed 4 bases from V and 0 bases from J, with 7 bases in between. Germline V lookup: CDR1 MNHEY, CDR2 SVGAGI. The CDR3 loop is CASSSPFSGANVLTF. DNA for the CDR3: TGTGCCAGCAGTTCCCCTTTCTCTGGGGCCAACGTCCTGACTTTC.

The chain carries TRBV4-2 and TRBJ2-3; tentatively, D is TRBD1 (6 bases). The CDR3 sequence is 14 residues long. Germline-derived CDR1 and CDR2 are LGHNA and YNFKEQ. Trimming took off 1 base at V and 3 bases at J, with 8 bases between the two ends. The CDR3 reads CASSQAQGTDTQYF. The CDR3 nucleotides read TGTGCCAGCAGCCAAGCTCAGGGGACAGATACGCAGTATTTT.

A single count supports this clone. The J gene is TRBJ2-1, the V gene TRBV5-1; 8 nucleotides match TRBD2. The CDR3 has 12 residues. V gave up 4 bases and J gave up 7 bases; unmatched junction bases: 1. Germline V gives CDR1 SGHRS, CDR2 YFSETQ. The CDR3 DNA reads TGCGCCAGCAGCCCTAGCGGGAATGAGCAGTTCTTC. Its translation is CASSPSGNEQFF.

The chain carries TRBV9 and TRBJ1-3; 7 nucleotides match TRBD1. The junction had 6 bases not matched to a gene; V was cut back by 3 bases and J by 0 bases. CDR1 and CDR2 from the germline V gene are SGDLS and YYNGEE. CDR3 size: 16 residues. The CDR3 bases are TGTGCCAGCAGCGGATCGGGACAGCACTCTGGAAACACCATATATTTT. Translated: CASSGSGQHSGNTIYF.

This clone has more than one count but fewer than ten. The V call is TRBV7-9, the J call TRBJ2-2; the match to TRBD2 covers 7 bases. Trimming took 6 bases from V and 6 from J; bases not matched to a gene: 10. CDR3 length equals 15 residues. CDR1 is SEHNR and CDR2 is FQNEAQ in the germline V gene (reference sequence). The CDR3 region is CASSFLGLAAGELFF. In DNA form, the CDR3 reads TGTGCCAGCAGTTTCTTGGGGCTAGCGGCCGGGGAGCTGTTTTTT.

In its sample, this clone was seen once. This chain links TRBV10-2 with TRBJ2-1; no reliable D call. This CDR3 has 13 amino acids. CDR1 WSHSY and CDR2 SAAADI come from the germline V gene. The V end was cut by 0 bases, the J end by 5 bases, with 5 bases between. CDR3 protein: CASSESGHNEQFF. The DNA for the CDR3 is TGCGCCAGCAGTGAGTCGGGCCACAATGAGCAGTTCTTC.

J is TRBJ1-1 and V is TRBV27; a possible D gene is TRBD1 (6 bases). The CDR3 spans 13 residues. CDR1 MNHEY and CDR2 SMNVEV come from the germline V gene (reference sequence). Deletions cut 6 bases from V and 1 base from J, with 9 bases between. The CDR3 here is CASRTQGNTEAFF. The CDR3 DNA reads as TGTGCCAGCAGGACACAGGGGAACACTGAAGCTTTCTTT.

The CDR3 loop is CASGSGLAGSYNEQFF. The CDR3 DNA sequence: TGTGCTAGTGGTTCCGGACTAGCGGGCTCCTACAATGAGCAGTTCTTC. V and J are TRBV12-5 and TRBJ2-1; 11 bases match TRBD2. V lost 4 bases and J lost 0; bases outside the gene matches: 2. The CDR3 covers 16 residues. Germline V gene sequence: CDR1 LGHNT, CDR2 FRNRAP.

The genes are TRBV7-8 and TRBJ2-6, with a tentative D call TRBD2 (5 bases). This CDR3 has 15 residues. Per the germline V gene, CDR1 is SGHVS and CDR2 is FQNEAQ. Between the trimmed V and J ends, which lost 3 bases and 1 base, there was a span of 7 bases. In DNA, the CDR3 is TGTGCCAGCAGCTTCCCGGGGTCTGGGGCCAACGTCCTGACTTTC. Its protein is CASSFPGSGANVLTF.

This clone has just one count. The rearrangement uses TRBV19 and TRBJ1-1, with TRBD1 matching 10 bases. V shed 3 bases, J shed 7 bases, and the junction held 2 bases outside the gene matches. The CDR3 has 13 residues. The germline CDR1 and CDR2 sequences are LNHDA and SQIVND (reference sequence). The CDR3 nucleotides read TGTGCCAGTAGTATGGGACAGGGGCTTGAAGCTTTCTTT. This translates into CASSMGQGLEAFF.

The gene calls are TRBV5-1 and TRBJ2-5; 12 nucleotides align to TRBD2. V dropped 3 bases and J dropped 5; count of bases not matched to a gene: 2. The CDR3 runs to 14 residues. Germline V gives CDR1 SGHRS, CDR2 YFSETQ. For the CDR3, the DNA is TGCGCCAGCAGCTCCGGGACTAGCGGGGAGACCCAGTACTTC. This gives the protein CASSSGTSGETQYF. The whole variable domain, filled in from reference TRBV5-1 and TRBJ2-5, reads KAGVTQTPRYLIKTRGQQVTLSCSPISGHRSVSWYQQTPGQGLQFLFEYFSETQRNKGNFPGRFSGRQFSNSRSEMNVSTLELGDSALYLCASSSGTSGETQYFGPGTRLLVL.

The V call is TRBV6-4, the J call TRBJ2-5; TRBD1 matches 9 bases. Judging by the DNA end, TRBJ2-7 fits better; the J call may be wrong. Germline assignment: CDR1 MRHNA and CDR2 SNTAGT. The length of the CDR3 is 13 residues. CDR3 amino acids: CASSDGQGYEQYF. In DNA, the CDR3 is TGTGCCAGCAGTGATGGACAGGGGTACGAGCAGTACTTC.

The sample holds one count of this clone. This chain uses TRBV10-1 with TRBJ2-7; 8 bases are shared with TRBD1. Losses at the gene ends were 6 bases for V and 3 bases for J; bases not matched to a gene: 7. The CDR3 totals 14 residues. The germline CDR1 and CDR2 sequences are WNHNN and SYGVQD (reference sequence). DNA of the CDR3: TGCGCCAGCAGCGCCGGACAGGGACGCTACGAGCAGTACTTC. The encoded protein is CASSAGQGRYEQYF.

The rearrangement joins TRBV20-1 to TRBJ1-2; no clear D gene. Germline CDR1 and CDR2: DFQATT and SNEGSKA (reference sequence). This CDR3 comprises 9 residues. DNA of the CDR3: TGCACCGCCCCCGGGGGCTACACCTTC. Translating it yields CTAPGGYTF.

The rearrangement uses TRBV7-9 and TRBJ1-5; no reliable D call. Germline CDR1 is SEHNR and CDR2 is FQNEAQ (reference sequence). The CDR3 covers 12 residues. Trimming took off 11 bases at V and 3 bases at J, with 11 bases between the two ends. The CDR3 is CAVGRDNQPQHF. CDR3 sequence (DNA): TGTGCCGTCGGGAGGGACAATCAGCCCCAGCATTTT. The full variable domain, completed using reference TRBV7-9 and TRBJ1-5, is DTGVSQNPRHKITKRGQNVTFRCDPISEHNRLYWYRQTLGQGPEFLTYFQNEAQLEKSRLLSDRFSAERPKGSFSTLEIQRTEQGDSAMYLCAVGRDNQPQHFGDGTRLSIL.

The gene calls are TRBV27 and TRBJ2-3, with 14 bases lining up with TRBD2. CDR1 is MNHEY, CDR2 SMNVEV, per germline (reference sequence). V shed 3 bases and J 7 bases; nucleotides not matched to a gene: 3. This CDR3 has 15 residues. The CDR3 DNA is TGTGCCAGCAGTTTGACTAGCGGGAGGGACTATACGCAGTATTTT. Protein sequence: CASSLTSGRDYTQYF.

The chain couples TRBV11-2 to TRBJ2-7; 10 nucleotides match TRBD2. Trimming at V came to 5 bases and at J to 2 bases, leaving 6 bases not matched to a gene. Germline V gene sequence: CDR1 SGHAT, CDR2 FQNNGV. The CDR3 loop spans 15 amino acids. In DNA form, the CDR3 reads TGTGCCAGCAGCCTGACTAGCGGGCCAACCTACGAGCAGTACTTC. Protein product: CASSLTSGPTYEQYF.